This is a list of T cell receptor beta chains from one sample in a study of blood T cell repertoires in COVID-19. Using immunoSEQ multiplex PCR, the repertoire was profiled, and TCRdb retains in-frame clones only, with some absent. Among roughly 440,000 clones listed, 88% were seen once. The material sequenced was peripheral blood. The receptors shown here come from a woman between 45 and 65 years old with COVID-19, enrolled during active disease. Each CDR3 is given with its conserved first and last residue. The D gene is left open where the match is weak. Where a row states a size, it is once, few, many or the class of an expanded clone; other rows omit it.

J gene,D gene,clone size,V gene,CDR3 protein,CDR3 DNA
TRBJ2-1,TRBD1,.,TRBV24-1,CATSDTTGQPRDKQFF,TGTGCCACCAGTGATACGACGGGACAGCCTCGTGATAAGCAGTTCTTC
TRBJ2-1,TRBD2,.,TRBV9,CASSPRGGGPYNEQFF,TGTGCCAGCAGCCCCCGTGGCGGGGGGCCCTACAATGAGCAGTTCTTC
TRBJ1-6,TRBD1,few,TRBV7-3,CASSPGTGLSPLHF,TGTGCCAGCAGCCCGGGGACAGGGCTATCACCCCTCCACTTT
TRBJ1-5,TRBD1,.,TRBV11-2,CASSPYRGGTDQPQHF,TGTGCCAGCAGCCCGTACAGGGGTGGCACCGATCAGCCCCAGCATTTT
TRBJ2-3,.,.,TRBV2,CASSYSTDTQYF,TGTGCCAGCAGCTATAGTACAGATACGCAGTATTTT
TRBJ1-2,TRBD1,.,TRBV10-2,CASSGQGAGGYTF,TGCGCCAGCAGCGGACAGGGGGCAGGGGGCTACACCTTC
TRBJ1-5,TRBD1,.,TRBV7-3,CASRGRGQGNNQPQHF,TGTGCCAGCAGGGGGCGGGGACAGGGGAACAATCAGCCCCAGCATTTT
TRBJ1-1,.,.,TRBV5-1,CASSLVPGKLNTEAFF,TGCGCCAGCAGCTTGGTGCCGGGGAAATTGAACACTGAAGCTTTCTTT
TRBJ1-2,TRBD1,.,TRBV5-1,CASSLGLGQDVPYGYTF,TGCGCCAGCAGCTTGGGGTTAGGACAGGATGTACCCTATGGCTACACCTTC
TRBJ2-7,.,once,TRBV5-6,CASSSGGSYEQYF,TGTGCCAGCAGCTCAGGGGGGAGCTACGAGCAGTACTTC
TRBJ2-7,.,once,TRBV20-1,CSAIVDEQYF,TGCAGTGCTATAGTAGACGAGCAGTACTTC
TRBJ2-7,.,once,TRBV5-1,CASKWESSYEQYF,TGCGCCAGCAAGTGGGAGAGCTCCTACGAGCAGTACTTC
TRBJ2-1,.,few,TRBV10-2,CASSEIYNEQFF,TGCGCCAGCAGTGAAATATACAATGAGCAGTTCTTC
TRBJ1-2,TRBD1,once,TRBV6-5,CASSYRQGVNYGYTF,TGTGCCAGCAGTTATCGACAGGGGGTAAACTATGGCTACACCTTC
TRBJ2-7,.,.,TRBV4-1,CASSQAETGGTAYEQYF,TGCGCCAGCAGCCAAGCCGAGACCGGAGGGACAGCCTACGAGCAGTACTTC
TRBJ2-1,.,.,TRBV24-1,CATSGRRGTDNEQFF,TGTGCCACCAGTGGTCGTAGGGGCACCGACAATGAGCAGTTCTTC
TRBJ1-2,.,.,TRBV14,CASSPTGGGYTF,TGTGCCAGCAGCCCGACGGGTGGTGGCTACACCTTC
TRBJ1-6,.,once,TRBV19,CASRSYNSPLHF,TGTGCCAGTAGGTCATATAATTCACCCCTCCACTTT
TRBJ2-7,TRBD1,.,TRBV19,CASSPGQGAYEQYF,TGTGCCAGTAGTCCGGGACAGGGCGCCTACGAGCAGTACTTC
TRBJ2-5,.,.,TRBV10-1,CASREITGKETQYF,TGCGCCAGCAGGGAAATAACAGGAAAAGAGACCCAGTACTTC
TRBJ1-2,.,.,TRBV3-1/TRBV3-2,CASSQDSVTPLGYTF,TGTGCCAGCAGCCAAGATTCGGTCACTCCGCTCGGCTACACCTTC
TRBJ1-2,.,.,TRBV19,CASSEASYGYTF,TGTGCCAGTTCGGAGGCTAGCTATGGCTACACCTTC
TRBJ1-5,.,.,TRBV9,CASSVGGDQSEPQHF,TGTGCCAGCAGCGTAGGAGGTGATCAATCAGAGCCCCAGCATTTT
TRBJ2-1,.,.,TRBV19,CASIGDRSYNEQFF,TGTGCCAGTATCGGAGACAGGTCGTACAATGAGCAGTTCTTC
TRBJ2-3,.,.,TRBV10-2,CASSEATGAGADTQYF,TGCGCCAGCAGTGAGGCGACGGGGGCGGGGGCAGATACGCAGTATTTT
TRBJ2-7,.,few,TRBV15,CATGRGRERYEQYF,TGTGCCACCGGGAGAGGACGGGAACGCTACGAGCAGTACTTC
TRBJ2-2,TRBD1,.,TRBV9,CASGRQGANGELFF,TGTGCCAGCGGTAGACAGGGGGCGAACGGGGAGCTGTTTTTT
TRBJ1-4,.,.,TRBV5-8,CASSLDIPNEKLFF,TGTGCCAGCAGCTTGGACATTCCTAATGAAAAACTGTTTTTT
TRBJ2-1,TRBD2,.,TRBV19,CASSSPEAGLYNEQFF,TGTGCCAGTAGTTCACCTGAAGCGGGGTTATACAATGAGCAGTTCTTC
TRBJ1-4,.,.,TRBV6-6,CASSSGEGATNEKLFF,TGTGCCAGCAGTTCCGGGGAAGGTGCAACTAATGAAAAACTGTTTTTT
TRBJ2-7,TRBD1,.,TRBV16,CASSQITGDSYEQYF,TGTGCCAGCAGCCAAATCACAGGGGACTCCTACGAGCAGTACTTC
TRBJ2-7,.,.,TRBV2,CATGTVYEQYF,TGTGCCACCGGGACTGTCTACGAGCAGTACTTC
TRBJ1-5,.,.,TRBV3-1/TRBV3-2,CASSSGREVQPQHF,TGTGCCAGCAGCTCTGGCAGGGAGGTTCAGCCCCAGCATTTT
TRBJ2-2,TRBD1,.,TRBV7-2,CASSLAPGQVLTGELFF,TGTGCCAGCAGCTTAGCGCCGGGACAGGTTTTAACCGGGGAGCTGTTTTTT
TRBJ1-4,.,few,TRBV29-1,CSVVLREKLFF,TGCAGCGTTGTTCTCAGGGAAAAACTGTTTTTT
TRBJ2-5,.,.,TRBV19,CASSIDIGQRGGETQYF,TGTGCCAGTAGTATAGATATAGGACAGAGAGGAGGAGAGACCCAGTACTTC
TRBJ1-2,TRBD1,.,TRBV28,CASSLTGGAGNGYTF,TGTGCCAGCAGTTTGACAGGGGGCGCCGGGAATGGCTACACCTTC
TRBJ2-7,TRBD2,.,TRBV3-1/TRBV3-2,CASSQGSRGGGILYEQYF,TGTGCCAGCAGCCAAGGCTCCCGGGGCGGGGGGATTCTCTACGAGCAGTACTTC
TRBJ2-2,TRBD2,.,TRBV27,CASSSSGGATGELFF,TGTGCCAGCAGTAGCAGCGGGGGGGCCACCGGGGAGCTGTTTTTT
TRBJ1-1,.,.,TRBV29-1,CSVGWPEAFF,TGCAGCGTTGGTTGGCCTGAAGCTTTCTTT
TRBJ1-4,TRBD1,.,TRBV3-1/TRBV3-2,CASSRQGNEKLFF,TGTGCCAGCAGCCGACAGGGTAATGAAAAACTGTTTTTT
TRBJ2-7,TRBD1,.,TRBV5-1,CASSWDSTEQYF,TGCGCCAGCAGCTGGGACAGTACCGAGCAGTACTTC
TRBJ2-5,.,.,TRBV4-1,CASSLQGSGFQETQYF,TGCGCCAGCAGCCTTCAAGGTTCGGGGTTCCAAGAGACCCAGTACTTC
TRBJ1-2,TRBD1,.,TRBV29-1,CSVGARGPYGYTF,TGCAGCGTTGGGGCCAGGGGGCCTTATGGCTACACCTTC
TRBJ2-1,.,.,TRBV6-1,CASSEEGPGLFF,TGTGCCAGCAGTGAAGAGGGGCCCGGTCTGTTCTTC
TRBJ2-7,.,few,TRBV3-1/TRBV3-2,CASSSRQSLYEQYF,TGTGCCAGCAGCTCCCGACAGTCCTTATACGAGCAGTACTTC
TRBJ2-6,.,.,TRBV5-5,CASSAGIPGANVLTF,TGTGCCAGCAGCGCAGGGATACCTGGGGCCAACGTCCTGACTTTC
TRBJ2-2,.,.,TRBV5-5,CASSLDIFLNTGELFF,TGTGCCAGCAGCTTGGACATCTTCCTCAACACCGGGGAGCTGTTTTTT